The clone carrying this TCR beta chain was recorded a few times. Sequenced by immunoSEQ multiplex PCR; TCRdb stores in-frame clones only, minus some. The sample comprises over 70,000 clones, approximately 86% of which are singletons, and approximately 1.9% rests with the top ten. The data were taken from a study of radiotherapy plus CTLA-4 blockade in lung cancer. Looked up from germline, CDR1 is MGHRA and CDR2 is YSYEKL. The CDR3 contains 14 residues. V lost 1 base and J 3 bases, leaving 7 bases between the germline ends. The chain joins TRBV4-1 to TRBJ1-5; D is undetermined. This sequence was found in a human donor with non-small cell lung cancer who had a partial response to radiotherapy plus ipilimumab. Sample: peripheral blood, taken from a patient treated with radiotherapy plus ipilimumab. The CDR3 nucleotides are TGCGCCAGCAGCCAAGCAGGATTCAATCAGCCCCAGCATTTT. Translation gives CASSQAGFNQPQHF.